This T cell receptor beta chain was sequenced in a study of response to subunit inactivated influenza vaccine. Broader study findings: Each seasonal flu vaccination may recruit only limited new T cells, authors suggested.

TCRdb re-analysed the RT-PCR reads in MiXCR, keeping a single row per CDR3 protein. This table holds 650,000 or so distinct CDR3 sequences, 12% to 15% found once. This clonotype came up many times. What it binds is unknown. Germline-derived CDR1 and CDR2 are SGHRS and YFSETQ. Trimming cost V 4 bases and J 2 bases, with 11 bases left between them. This CDR3 has 14 amino acids. The receptor comes from a middle-aged man who received an inactivated influenza vaccine. The starting material was PBMCs from blood, obtained about 14 days before vaccination. The chain recombines TRBV5-1 with TRBJ2-3; D possibly corresponds to TRBD2 (6 bases). DNA for the CDR3: TGCGCCAGCAGCCAAAGCGGGTACACAGATACGCAGTATTTT. Translating it yields CASSQSGYTDTQYF.